The 18 T cell receptor beta chains given below trace back to one sample, sequenced in a study of T-cell memory formation after mild COVID-19. TCRdb re-analysed the 5' RACE reads in MiXCR, keeping a single row per CDR3 protein. The data contain 150,000 to 200,000 distinct CDR3 sequences, about a fifth of them singletons. The sequencing input was PBMCs or a T cell subset sorted from them (not recorded which). The receptors come from an adult woman who had mild COVID-19 (a few samples of this study predate the infection). Cell type and time point are not known.

This clonotype turned up a few times. This rearrangement joins TRBV24-1 to TRBJ2-1; D may be TRBD2 (6 bases). The length of the CDR3 is 14 residues. Germline loops: CDR1 KGHDR, CDR2 SFDVKD. V dropped 6 bases and J dropped 4 bases, with 12 bases sitting between them. The CDR3 loop is CATSHPLAYNEQFF. CDR3 DNA: TGTGCCACCAGTCACCCACTAGCATACAATGAGCAGTTCTTC.

This clonotype was recorded at least ten times. The rearrangement joins TRBV18 to TRBJ1-1; D is undetermined. This CDR3 contains 17 residues. Germline loops: CDR1 KGHSH, CDR2 LQKENI. V lost 3 bases and J 1 base, leaving 18 bases between the germline ends. The CDR3 DNA sequence: TGTGCCAGCTCACCCCCCGAAACTGGGTATTCGAACACTGAAGCTTTCTTT. This encodes CASSPPETGYSNTEAFF.

In this sample, this clonotype turned up a few times. This chain links TRBV12-3 or TRBV12-4 with TRBJ2-6, with no clear D. The CDR3 is made up of 14 amino acids. The V gene lost 5 bases and the J gene lost 5 bases, with 10 bases spanning the gap. Here the CDR3 reads CASSLASRANVLTF. CDR3 bases: TGTGCCAGCAGTCTCGCCAGTAGGGCCAACGTCCTGACTTTC.

This clonotype occurred a few times. The chain combines TRBV7-2 with TRBJ2-1; D gene ambiguous. The CDR3 totals 13 residues. Germline CDR1 reads SGHTA; CDR2 reads FQGNSA. The V gene lost 7 bases and the J gene lost 10 bases, with 17 bases spanning the gap. CDR3 sequence reads: CASTPPGMEEQFF. The DNA for the CDR3 is TGTGCCAGCACCCCTCCAGGAATGGAAGAGCAGTTCTTC.

The chain is built from TRBV20-1 and TRBJ2-7; no clear D gene. Trimming took 0 bases from V and 0 from J, leaving 12 bases between them. Germline loops: CDR1 DFQATT, CDR2 SNEGSKA (reference sequence). The CDR3 is made up of 15 amino acids. This CDR3 is CSARDQQRPSYEQYF. Written as DNA, the CDR3 is TGCAGTGCTAGAGATCAGCAGCGACCCTCCTACGAGCAGTACTTC.

Details on this clonotype: Compared with germline, one end of the junction differs, possibly owing to a read error. J is TRBJ1-6 and V is TRBV12-3 or TRBV12-4; D uncertain. This CDR3 is 12 amino acids long. The CDR3 nucleotides read TGTGCCAGCAGCCTTATTAATTCACCACTCCACTTT. Its protein is CASSLINSPLHF.

This clonotype was counted only a few times. The CDR3 region is CASSLDRGNEQFF. In nucleotides, the CDR3 is TGTGCCAGCAGCCTAGACAGGGGAAATGAGCAGTTCTTC. The chain combines TRBV7-2 with TRBJ2-1, with 8 bases aligning to TRBD1. From germline, CDR1 is SGHTA and CDR2 FQGNSA. The CDR3 has 13 amino acids. The ends lost 5 bases at V and 7 bases at J; junction bases unmatched: 4.

This clonotype has a handful of counts. The rearrangement joins TRBV7-3 to TRBJ2-1, with 8 nucleotides matching TRBD1. Trimming at V came to 5 bases and at J to 5 bases, leaving 14 bases not matched to a gene. Germline V gives CDR1 SGHTA, CDR2 FQGTGA. CDR3 size: 17 residues. This CDR3 is CASSPTQTGVIHNEQFF. CDR3 DNA sequence: TGTGCCAGCAGCCCAACCCAGACAGGGGTCATCCACAATGAGCAGTTCTTC.

This sequence joins TRBV7-9 and TRBJ2-7; TRBD1 is a possible D gene (6 bases). V lost 2 bases to trimming and J lost 2 bases, with 10 bases between them. Per germline, CDR1 SEHNR and CDR2 FQNEAQ (reference sequence). The length of the CDR3 is 14 residues. CDR3 sequence (DNA): TGTGCCAGCAGCTTACCAGGGGAAACCTACGAGCAGTACTTC. It encodes CASSLPGETYEQYF. Drawing the rest from reference TRBV7-9 and TRBJ2-7, the complete variable domain is DTGVSQNPRHKITKRGQNVTFRCDPISEHNRLYWYRQTLGQGPEFLTYFQNEAQLEKSRLLSDRFSAERPKGSFSTLEIQRTEQGDSAMYLCASSLPGETYEQYFGPGTRLTVT.

Only a few counts were recorded for this clonotype. J is TRBJ2-3 and V is TRBV7-9; D perhaps matches TRBD2 (5 bases). Germline loops: CDR1 SEHNR, CDR2 FQNEAQ (reference sequence). The CDR3 spans 14 residues. Trimming removed 5 bases at V and 2 bases at J, with 11 bases between. CDR3 in amino acids: CASSEKTNTDTQYF. The CDR3 DNA follows: TGTGCCAGCAGCGAAAAGACTAACACAGATACGCAGTATTTT.

This clonotype was counted between two and nine times. J is TRBJ1-1 and V is TRBV13; D is undetermined. Germline V lookup: CDR1 PRHDT, CDR2 FYEKMQ (reference sequence). V shed 3 bases and J shed 0 bases, with 11 bases lying between them. The CDR3 length is 15 residues. The CDR3 sequence: CASSFLEPMNTEAFF. The CDR3 nucleotides are TGTGCCAGCAGCTTCTTAGAGCCCATGAACACTGAAGCTTTCTTT. The full variable domain, completed using reference TRBV13 and TRBJ1-1, is AAGVIQSPRHLIKEKRETATLKCYPIPRHDTVYWYQQGPGQDPQFLISFYEKMQSDKGSIPDRFSAQQFSDYHSELNMSSLELGDSALYFCASSFLEPMNTEAFFGQGTRLTVV.

This clonotype has just one count. The V gene is TRBV7-9, the J gene TRBJ1-1; D is perhaps TRBD1 (5 bases). CDR1 and CDR2 from the germline V gene are SEHNR and FQNEAQ (reference sequence). The ends were cut back, 4 bases at V and 10 bases at J, with 22 bases in the middle. The CDR3 length is 15 residues. CDR3 protein: CASSSIFSRERGAFF. The CDR3 DNA reads as TGTGCCAGCAGCTCCATCTTTTCCCGGGAGAGGGGAGCTTTCTTT. Full variable domain (missing parts from reference TRBV7-9 and TRBJ1-1): DTGVSQNPRHKITKRGQNVTFRCDPISEHNRLYWYRQTLGQGPEFLTYFQNEAQLEKSRLLSDRFSAERPKGSFSTLEIQRTEQGDSAMYLCASSSIFSRERGAFFGQGTRLTVV.

The CDR3 bases are TGTGCCAGCTCCCCCCAGCGGGACAGAGCCTACGAGCAGTACTTC. It codes for CASSPQRDRAYEQYF. The V and J genes are TRBV18 and TRBJ2-7, with D perhaps matching TRBD1 or TRBD2 (7 bases each). The CDR3 has 15 residues. Germline CDR1 reads KGHSH; CDR2 reads LQKENI. Between the trimmed V and J ends, which lost 6 bases and 2 bases, there was a span of 17 bases.

CDR3 residues: CASSSSRVKGYTF. The CDR3 bases are TGTGCCAGCAGTTCCTCTAGGGTGAAGGGCTACACCTTC. The V call is TRBV27, the J call TRBJ1-2; D ambiguous. The CDR3 contains 13 residues. Per the germline V gene, CDR1 is MNHEY and CDR2 is SMNVEV (reference sequence). V gave up 4 bases and J gave up 8 bases, with 14 bases separating them.

This clonotype occurred a few times. V usage is TRBV7-9 and J usage is TRBJ2-7; 10 nucleotides line up with TRBD2. The V segment lost 1 base and the J segment 6 bases; nucleotides outside the gene matches: 6. Germline CDR1 is SEHNR and CDR2 is FQNEAQ (reference sequence). The CDR3 runs 15 residues. The CDR3 nucleotides read TGTGCCAGCAGCTTAGGACCTAGCGGGAGTGGCGAGCAGTACTTC. Residues: CASSLGPSGSGEQYF.

This clonotype was picked up a small number of times. The rearrangement joins TRBV19 to TRBJ1-1; D might be TRBD1 (5 bases). The germline V gene has CDR1 LNHDA and CDR2 SQIVND (reference sequence). V was cut by 3 bases and J by 4 bases, with 12 bases left in between. This CDR3 has 14 residues. CDR3 region: CASSIGQGRTEAFF. In nucleotides, the CDR3 is TGTGCCAGTAGTATTGGGCAGGGCCGCACTGAAGCTTTCTTT.

V and J are TRBV5-1 and TRBJ2-3; D may be TRBD1 (6 bases). The CDR3 contains 15 residues. V lost 6 bases and J 2 bases, leaving 16 bases between the germline ends. Germline assignment: CDR1 SGHRS and CDR2 YFSETQ. CDR3 region: CASNQGFMDTDTQYF. For the CDR3, the DNA is TGCGCCAGCAACCAGGGGTTTATGGACACAGATACGCAGTATTTT.

The chain recombines TRBV12-3 or TRBV12-4 with TRBJ2-2, with 7 bases lining up with TRBD2. V was pared by 7 bases and J by 7 bases, with 6 bases of the junction left unmatched. This CDR3 has 13 residues. CDR3: CASTPGGGGELFF. For the CDR3, the DNA is TGTGCCAGCACCCCTGGGGGGGGCGGGGAGCTGTTTTTT.